The present entry profiles one T cell receptor beta chain with its context. No antigen is known for it. These data are taken from a study of shared clonotypes between healthy human individuals. The method was immunoSEQ multiplex PCR; TCRdb's version includes in-frame clones alone and lacks a portion of them. This repertoire shows 2 million to 2.5 million clones, approximately 95% found once; its top ten account for 0.39%. Whole-study findings and limits: Sampling covered nothing but blood. Tissue TCR repertoires likely differ from those found in blood.

The donors, all of them Caucasian adults, lived in Nashville, Tennessee. This clonotype originated in a man aged 18 to 30 in good health. Some clones in this sample may be carry-over from other donors' samples. The source material was naive CD4+ T cells from PBMCs. Subset of the sample: CD45RA+ positively selected.

The DNA of the CDR3 is TGTGCCAGTAGTAACACAGGGGGATTCGGAAACACCATATATTTT. This codes for CASSNTGGFGNTIYF. The chain joins TRBV19 to TRBJ1-3, with 8 bases identical to TRBD1. Losses at the gene ends were 4 bases for V and 4 bases for J; bases not matched to a gene: 6. Germline V CDR1 and CDR2: LNHDA, SQIVND (reference sequence). This CDR3 is 15 amino acids long.